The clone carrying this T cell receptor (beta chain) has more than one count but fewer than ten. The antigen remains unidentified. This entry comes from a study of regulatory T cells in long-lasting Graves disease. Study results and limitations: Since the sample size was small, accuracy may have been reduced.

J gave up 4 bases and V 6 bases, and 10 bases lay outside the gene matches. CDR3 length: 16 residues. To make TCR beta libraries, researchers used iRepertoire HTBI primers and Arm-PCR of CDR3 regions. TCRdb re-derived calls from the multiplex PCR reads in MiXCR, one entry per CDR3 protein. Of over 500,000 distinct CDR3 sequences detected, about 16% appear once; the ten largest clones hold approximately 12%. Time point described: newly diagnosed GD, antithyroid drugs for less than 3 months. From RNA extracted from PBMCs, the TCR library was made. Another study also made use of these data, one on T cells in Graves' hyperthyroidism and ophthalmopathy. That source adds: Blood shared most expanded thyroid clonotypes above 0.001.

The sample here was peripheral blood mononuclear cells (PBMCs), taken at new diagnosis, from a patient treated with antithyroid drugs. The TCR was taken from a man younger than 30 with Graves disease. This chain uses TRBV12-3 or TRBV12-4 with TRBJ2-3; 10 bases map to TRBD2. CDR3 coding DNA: TGTGCCAGCAGCCCTACTAGCGGGAAGCAGGCAGATACGCAGTATTTT. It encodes CASSPTSGKQADTQYF.